This is a list of T cell receptor beta chains from one sample in a study of beta chain features in type 1 diabetes. Only in-frame clones appear in the TCRdb table, and some are missing; sequencing was by immunoSEQ multiplex PCR. The sample yields roughly 160,000 clones, 6.5% to 9.5% seen once. The sequenced sample was central memory CD4+ T cells from blood. These receptors originate from a woman aged 35 to 49 with type 1 diabetes. Each CDR3 is given with its conserved first and last residue. Each record gives: J gene, V gene, clone size, D gene, CDR3 DNA, CDR3 protein. D genes are given only for firm matches. Part of the rows lack a size; the others show once, few, many or a class for expanded clones.

TRBJ1-1 | TRBV29-1 | once | - | TGCAGCGTTGGCAGAGGGCGGACTGAAGCTTTCTTT | CSVGRGRTEAFF
TRBJ2-7 | TRBV28 | - | TRBD1 | TGTGCCAGCAGTTCCCCAGGGACAGGGGTCTCCTACGAGCAGTACTTC | CASSSPGTGVSYEQYF
TRBJ1-3 | TRBV9 | few | - | TGTGCCAGCAGCGCTTCTGGAAACACCATATATTTT | CASSASGNTIYF
TRBJ1-1 | TRBV4-3 | few | TRBD1 | TGCGCCAGCAGCCATTCGGGACAGGGAAACACTGAAGCTTTCTTT | CASSHSGQGNTEAFF
TRBJ1-2 | TRBV7-2 | few | - | TGTGCCAGCAGCTTCGGGAATGGCTACACCTTC | CASSFGNGYTF
TRBJ2-7 | TRBV28 | few | TRBD2 | TGTGCCAGCAGTCCTAGCGGGAGACGGGGCGAGCAGTACTTC | CASSPSGRRGEQYF
TRBJ2-1 | TRBV29-1 | many | TRBD2 | TGCAGCTGCGCCGGGACTAGCGAAAAAAATGAGCAGTTCTTC | CSCAGTSEKNEQFF
TRBJ1-6 | TRBV4-3 | - | - | TGCGCCAGCAGCCAAGGGGCCGGCAATTCACCCCTCCACTTT | CASSQGAGNSPLHF
TRBJ2-1 | TRBV4-3 | few | TRBD2 | TGCGCCAGCAGCCAAGATGGCAGCGGGACCTACAATGAGCAGTTCTTC | CASSQDGSGTYNEQFF
TRBJ1-1 | TRBV7-2 | - | TRBD1 | TGTGCCAGCAGTTCGGACAGGGCTGGGAACACTGAAGCTTTCTTT | CASSSDRAGNTEAFF
TRBJ1-2 | TRBV29-1 | many | TRBD1 | TGCAGCGTTCGGGACAGGGGATCGACCAATGGCTACACCTTC | CSVRDRGSTNGYTF
TRBJ1-2 | TRBV5-4 | - | - | TGCGCCAGCAGCCAAGCTCTTTCGGTCCTTATGAGCGACTATGGCTACACCTTC | CASSQALSVLMSDYGYTF
TRBJ1-5 | TRBV20-1 | few | - | TGCAGTGCTAGTCAGGGTCAGCCCCAGCATTTT | CSASQGQPQHF
TRBJ2-7 | TRBV25-1 | few | TRBD2 | TGTGCCAGCAGACGTGACCTCCGCGGGAGGGGGCCCTACGAGCAGTACTTC | CASRRDLRGRGPYEQYF
TRBJ1-2 | TRBV7-8 | few | TRBD1 | TGTGCCAGCAGCTTAGCGGGACAGGGGGACTATGGCTACACCTTC | CASSLAGQGDYGYTF
TRBJ2-3 | TRBV5-1 | - | TRBD2 | TGCGCCAGCAGGGGAGGGGCTAGCACAGATACGCAGTATTTT | CASRGGASTDTQYF
TRBJ1-2 | TRBV4-1 | - | - | TGCGCCAGCAGCCAGGCCAACTCCGGGACACCATATGGCTACACCTTC | CASSQANSGTPYGYTF
TRBJ2-1 | TRBV6-1 | - | TRBD2 | TGTGCCAGCAGTGAAAGTCCCCTACTAGCGGGGTACAATGAGCAGTTCTTC | CASSESPLLAGYNEQFF
TRBJ1-5 | TRBV9 | - | - | TGTGCCAGCAGCGTAGGGCCGAGCAATCAGCCCCAGCATTTT | CASSVGPSNQPQHF
TRBJ1-1 | TRBV6-5 | - | - | TGTGCCAGCACCACAAGGCGGGGGTGGACTGAAGCTTTCTTT | CASTTRRGWTEAFF
TRBJ2-2 | TRBV5-1 | many | - | TGCGCCAGCAGCTTTAACAGGCACACCGGGGAGCTGTTTTTT | CASSFNRHTGELFF
TRBJ2-1 | TRBV18 | - | TRBD2 | TGTGCCAGCTCACCCTTCTCAGCGGGAGCAGGGTACAATGAGCAGTTCTTC | CASSPFSAGAGYNEQFF
TRBJ1-1 | TRBV6-5 | - | - | TGTGCCAGCTCAAACGACAGGCGGATGGCTTTCTTT | CASSNDRRMAFF
TRBJ2-6 | TRBV5-6 | - | - | TGTGCCAGCAGCTTGAGGGGAACTGGGGCCAACGTCCTGACTTTC | CASSLRGTGANVLTF
TRBJ1-1 | TRBV30 | few | - | TGTGCCTGGAGTGTGGGCCTGAACACTGAAGCTTTCTTT | CAWSVGLNTEAFF
TRBJ1-1 | TRBV4-1 | - | TRBD1 | TGCGCCAGCAGCCAGCAGGACAGGGGGAAAACTGAAGCTTTCTTT | CASSQQDRGKTEAFF
TRBJ2-5 | TRBV5-1 | few | - | TGCGCCAGCAGCTTGTTGAGGGAAGAGACCCAGTACTTC | CASSLLREETQYF
TRBJ1-1 | TRBV29-1 | many | TRBD1 | TGCAGCGTGCGACCAGGGGGCGTTTACACTGAAGCTTTCTTT | CSVRPGGVYTEAFF
TRBJ2-5 | TRBV11-1 | - | - | TGTGCCAGCAGCACACAAGAGACCCAGTACTTC | CASSTQETQYF
TRBJ2-7 | TRBV11-1 | - | TRBD2 | TGTGCCAGCAGCGGGGGAGCGGGATGGAGCTCCTACGAGCAGTACTTC | CASSGGAGWSSYEQYF
TRBJ2-5 | TRBV18 | few | TRBD2 | TGTGCCAGCTCACCAAGGCGGGAGCAAGAGACCCAGTACTTC | CASSPRREQETQYF
TRBJ1-2 | TRBV30 | few | - | TGTGCCTGGAGTGAGGGCCCGGGGTACTATGGCTACACCTTC | CAWSEGPGYYGYTF
TRBJ1-3 | TRBV2 | few | TRBD1 | TGTGCCAGCAGTTACTTACTAAACGGACAGGGGATGAATTTT | CASSYLLNGQGMNF
TRBJ1-1 | TRBV6-5 | few | - | TGTGCCAGCAGTCGTGCCCGGGGGTTGAACACTGAAGCTTTCTTT | CASSRARGLNTEAFF
TRBJ2-5 | TRBV6-1 | few | TRBD1 | TGTGCCAGCATGACGGACAGGGACCAAGAGACCCAGTACTTC | CASMTDRDQETQYF
TRBJ2-1 | TRBV5-1 | few | TRBD2 | TGCGCCAGCAGCTTGGCCGTAGCGGGGGGGCGCAATGAGCAGTTCTTC | CASSLAVAGGRNEQFF
TRBJ1-2 | TRBV18 | few | - | TGTGCCAGCTCCCCCGACGGCGGTCCAGGCTACACCTTC | CASSPDGGPGYTF
TRBJ1-1 | TRBV28 | few | TRBD1 | TGTGCCAGCAGTTTGCCCGGGACAGGGTACACTGAAGCTTTCTTT | CASSLPGTGYTEAFF
TRBJ1-1 | TRBV28 | few | - | TGTGCCAGCAGTTTAGAGATGAACACTGAAGCTTTCTTT | CASSLEMNTEAFF
TRBJ1-6 | TRBV4-2 | few | TRBD1 | TGTGCCAGCAGCACCGACAGGGCTCGGGATTCACCCCTCCACTTT | CASSTDRARDSPLHF
TRBJ1-1 | TRBV5-6 | - | - | TGTGCCAGCAGGGCGACAGTGAACACTGAAGCTTTCTTT | CASRATVNTEAFF
TRBJ2-2 | TRBV9 | - | TRBD2 | TGTGCCAGCAGCGTTAGCGGGATGGCCGGGGAGCTGTTTTTT | CASSVSGMAGELFF
TRBJ1-2 | TRBV6-1 | - | - | TGTGCCAGCAGTGACAGGGCAGCCTATGGCTACACCTTC | CASSDRAAYGYTF
TRBJ2-6 | TRBV9 | few | - | TGTGCCAGCAGCACTGTAAGTGGGGCCAACGTCCTGACTTTC | CASSTVSGANVLTF
TRBJ1-5 | TRBV7-2 | - | TRBD1 | TGTGCCAGCAGCTACGACAGGGAAAATCAGCCCCAGCATTTT | CASSYDRENQPQHF
TRBJ1-5 | TRBV6-1 | - | TRBD1 | TGTGCCAGCAGTGATCAGACAGGGACGGATCAGCCCCAGCATTTT | CASSDQTGTDQPQHF
TRBJ2-7 | TRBV2 | - | - | TGTGCCAGCAGTGACGGACGGGAACTAGGGCAGTACTTC | CASSDGRELGQYF
TRBJ2-3 | TRBV28 | - | - | TGTGCCAGCAGCGCGCCGGGACTGCGCACAGATACGCAGTATTTT | CASSAPGLRTDTQYF
TRBJ2-7 | TRBV10-3 | many | - | TGTGCCATCAGTGAGGCAGCAGGGGCTGGGACCTACGAGCAGTACTTC | CAISEAAGAGTYEQYF
TRBJ2-2 | TRBV28 | few | TRBD2 | TGTGCCAGCGTACGGGGGGGGTCCACCGGGGAGCTGTTTTTT | CASVRGGSTGELFF
TRBJ2-7 | TRBV4-3 | - | TRBD1 | TGCGCCAGCAGCCAAGGCCCCTTCGGGACAGGGGACGAGCAGTACTTC | CASSQGPFGTGDEQYF
TRBJ1-5 | TRBV9 | few | TRBD1 | TGTGCCAGCAGCGTCTCGGGACAGAGCAATCAGCCCCAGCATTTT | CASSVSGQSNQPQHF
TRBJ1-5 | TRBV11-2 | few | - | TGTGCCAGCAGCTCGTCCTCCGAGGGCTATCAGCCCCAGCATTTT | CASSSSSEGYQPQHF
TRBJ1-2 | TRBV29-1 | few | - | TGCAGCGTTGGCGCTCAGGCCGCGGGGGGCTACACCTTC | CSVGAQAAGGYTF
TRBJ2-5 | TRBV2 | few | TRBD2 | TGTGCCAGCAGTCTCGGGACTAGCGAACAAGAGACCCAGTACTTC | CASSLGTSEQETQYF
TRBJ2-5 | TRBV7-2 | - | - | TGTGCCAGCAGCTTTTACGGGGTACAAGAGACCCAGTACTTC | CASSFYGVQETQYF
TRBJ2-5 | TRBV27 | - | TRBD2 | TGTGCCAGCAGTTCCTATAGCGGGGGGTATCAAGAGACCCAGTACTTC | CASSSYSGGYQETQYF